The sequence of this T cell receptor beta chain was determined in a study of cytomegalovirus exposure and HLA in healthy donors. Study background: An earlier analysis found around 100 million unique TCR beta sequences from roughly 170 million T cells. Overall study results and limits: What a later analysis reportedly showed was that an Asian-associated ancestry cluster had fewer N-insertions than the roughly 670-donor mean.

Germline V CDR1 and CDR2: LNHDA, SQIVND (reference sequence). V lost 2 bases and J 1 base, leaving 5 bases between the germline ends. CDR3 size: 14 residues. As for this clone: Its antigen is currently unknown.

The PCR contained 60 Vbeta and 13 Jbeta primers. This table comes from immunoSEQ multiplex PCR, and its TCRdb copy is limited to in-frame clones, with some not included. The sample shows 150,000 to 200,000 clones, 80% to 85% of them seen only once. The J gene is TRBJ2-2, the V gene TRBV19; D ambiguous. The specimen was PBMCs. The TCR sequence derives from a man between 50 and 59 years old in good health and CMV-seropositive. The CDR3 here is CASSISRNTGELFF. In DNA form, the CDR3 reads TGTGCCAGTAGTATAAGTAGGAACACCGGGGAGCTGTTTTTT.